The present TCR beta chain was sequenced within a study of T cells after yellow fever vaccination (dated by TCRdb to the late 2010s). About the investigation overall: The SMART-Seq v4 Ultra Low Input RNA kit was used to prepare libraries from fractions with low cell numbers. Two healthy male donors made up the cohort, one aged 18 to 30 years and the other aged 30 to 39 years. To track T-cell clones before and after primary and booster YFV17D yellow fever vaccination, bulk TCR alpha and beta repertoires were sequenced longitudinally. Blood was drawn at multiple timepoints before and after primary and secondary immunization, with bulk PBMC replicates and cell subsets isolated.

TCR cDNA was synthesized by 5'RACE template switching, which introduced a universal primer site and unique molecular identifiers. cDNA synthesis was primed from both the TCR alpha and TCR beta constant segments. Two PCR steps were used to amplify libraries, with sample barcodes and sequencing adapters being added in the second step. Sequencing of the libraries was done on either Illumina HiSeq 2500 (2x100 bp) or NovaSeq (2x150 bp). Concerning the study's data processing: Demultiplexing of reads and collapsing into UMI consensus sequences were performed with MIGEC, and V(D)J alignment was carried out with MiXCR. Clonotypes responding to the vaccine were identified with edgeR on replicate PBMC samples, with the criteria of FDR below 0.01 and a log2 fold change above 5 up to day 15. Each bulk clonotype received a CD4 or CD8 identity based on whether the sequenced CD4 or CD8 repertoire contained that clonotype at higher abundance. Using fastp trimming at Q25 and MiXCR clonotype assembly, TCRdb reanalyzed the public sequencing data and kept in-frame beta chains. Here each entry gathers all rows of one CDR3 protein and keeps the most common genes and DNA. V and J calls and clone size were set by TCRdb, not the authors. This sample gives some 600,000 distinct CDR3 sequences in total; over 9% of them show up just once. The ten top clones hold under 15% of the sample.

This clonotype was counted between two and nine times. What antigen it recognizes has not been identified. Base qualities are not provided; no much larger clone lies one nucleotide away. Cut back by 6 bases and 0 bases, the V and J ends lie 12 bases apart. The CDR1 and CDR2 encoded by the germline V gene (reference sequence) are DFQATT and SNEGSKA. There are 13 amino acids in the CDR3, from cysteine to phenylalanine inclusive. The DNA shown is the 39-base CDR3, in frame from base 1. The treatment or condition label of this sample denotes: live attenuated yellow fever vaccine strain. At each blood-draw timepoint, two biological replicates of bulk PBMCs were collected. PBMCs were isolated from peripheral blood using a standard Ficoll-Paque protocol. TriZol was used to extract RNA from bulk PBMCs, CD4 and CD8 fractions, and dextramer-positive and dextramer-negative fractions. The full study reports these points: Because abundant contaminating clonotypes from the bulk population could be contained in FACS-sorted repertoires, computational filtering was required. After the booster, most clones that had expanded after primary vaccination were detected again (approximately 96% of CD4 and more than 85% of CD8), suggesting broad maintenance of memory. A small fraction of clonotypes showed up in both the CD4 and CD8 compartments, probably as a result of convergent recombination. Compared with the primary T-cell response, the secondary T-cell response was faster but weaker, reaching its peak on day 5 rather than on day 15. Because only a couple of donors were included in the study, the extent to which the findings can be generalized is limited.

The receptor was derived from a man aged 30-40 years who received the YFV17D yellow fever vaccine. This chain joins TRBV20-1 to TRBJ2-7; the D gene is possibly TRBD2, with 5 bases matching. The starting material was PBMCs, obtained on the day of the yellow fever booster vaccination. For the CDR3, the sequence is CSAPGISSYEQYF. The nucleotide sequence reads as follows: TGCAGTGCCCCCGGGATTAGCTCCTACGAGCAGTACTTC.